The 17 T cell receptor beta chains reported below all come from one sample, sequenced in a study of PD-1 blockade in classical Hodgkin lymphoma. Time point meaning: cycle 4 day 1 (C4D1), after 5 to 7 weeks of nivolumab. Exposure to brentuximab vedotin varied, and each patient had relapsed following autologous stem cell transplantation. Starting with thawed PBMCs, CD4+ T cells were purified by magnetic negative selection. The method was immunoSEQ multiplex PCR; TCRdb's version includes in-frame clones alone and lacks a portion of them. Here the sample spans more than 25,000 clones, roughly 80% being singletons. Sequenced material: CD4+ T cells from blood, taken before the fourth cycle of nivolumab. The receptors originated from a human donor with classical Hodgkin lymphoma.

Comment on this clone: A read error may produce the germline difference seen at one junction end. CDR3 DNA sequence: TGTGCCAGCAGTTTAGGGGGGCCGGGCACTGAAGCTTTCTTT. Amino acid sequence: CASSLGGPGTEAFF. This chain joins TRBV11-2 and TRBJ1-1; D may be TRBD1 (6 bases). Germline CDR1 SGHAT, CDR2 FQNNGV. This CDR3 comprises 14 residues.

The CDR3 DNA follows: TGCGCCAGCCACCCCGGGACAAGAAATGAAAAACTGTTTTTT. Its translation: CASHPGTRNEKLFF. The V and J genes are TRBV5-1 and TRBJ1-4, with TRBD1 as a possible D gene (6 bases). The V gene's germline CDR1 is SGHRS and CDR2 YFSETQ. V shed 7 bases and J shed 5 bases, with 15 bases lying between them. CDR3 length: 14 amino acids.

In its sample, this clone was seen once. This rearrangement joins TRBV7-2 to TRBJ2-5; 7 bases align to TRBD2. This CDR3 is 12 amino acids long. Germline V gene sequence: CDR1 SGHTA, CDR2 FQGNSA. V shed 3 bases, J shed 5 bases, and the junction held 0 bases outside the gene matches. This CDR3 reads CASSFGGETQYF. The CDR3 bases are TGTGCCAGCAGCTTCGGGGGGGAGACCCAGTACTTC.

V gene TRBV6-5 combines with J gene TRBJ2-3; D may correspond to TRBD1 or TRBD2 (6 bases each). The germline CDR1 and CDR2 sequences are MNHEY and SVGAGI. With 6 bases removed from V and 5 bases from J, the gap between germline ends came to 9 bases. The CDR3 sequence is 12 residues long. CDR3 sequence: CASRKGGDTQYF. CDR3 nucleotide sequence: TGTGCCAGCAGGAAGGGGGGAGATACGCAGTATTTT.

This chain joins TRBV19 and TRBJ2-5, with a possible D match to TRBD1 (6 bases). The CDR3 is made up of 15 amino acids. Germline CDR1 LNHDA, CDR2 SQIVND (reference sequence). Trimming cost V 6 bases and J 0 bases, with 14 bases left between them. The CDR3 here is CASSLPGDNQETQYF. In DNA form, the CDR3 reads TGTGCCAGTAGCTTGCCCGGGGACAACCAAGAGACCCAGTACTTC.

This chain connects TRBV6-1 to TRBJ2-7, with D hard to call. V lost 0 bases, J lost 3 bases, and 6 bases lay in between. The CDR3 runs to 13 residues. CDR1 is MNHNS, CDR2 SASEGT, per germline. The CDR3, as DNA: TGTGCCAGCAGTGAAGCCAGTTTCTACGAGCAGTACTTC. Amino acid sequence: CASSEASFYEQYF.

The chain couples TRBV9 to TRBJ2-3; 9 positions agree with TRBD2. The CDR3 is 17 residues long. CDR1 SGDLS and CDR2 YYNGEE come from the germline V gene. The V and J ends lost 3 bases and 2 bases, in that order; junction bases with no gene match: 10. The DNA for the CDR3 is TGTGCCAGCAGCGCCCACAGACTAGCGGAAGACACAGATACGCAGTATTTT. Translated: CASSAHRLAEDTDTQYF.

This chain links TRBV7-9 with TRBJ2-7; perhaps D is TRBD1 or TRBD2 (5 bases each). Germline lookup yields CDR1 SEHNR and CDR2 FQNEAQ (reference sequence). Trimming left V 8 bases short and J 2 bases short, with 13 bases between. This CDR3 spans 13 amino acids. In DNA form, the CDR3 reads TGTGCCAGCGGGACGGAAAAAGCCTACGAGCAGTACTTC. It encodes CASGTEKAYEQYF.

This clone turned up a few times. The V call is TRBV7-9, the J call TRBJ1-5, with D possibly matching TRBD1 (5 bases). The CDR3 has 15 residues. Deletions cut 5 bases from V and 4 bases from J, with 15 bases between. In germline, CDR1 is SEHNR, CDR2 FQNEAQ (reference sequence). The chain's CDR3 is CASSPEGLGNQPQHF. The CDR3 region has the DNA TGTGCCAGCAGCCCCGAGGGGTTGGGGAATCAGCCCCAGCATTTT.

J is TRBJ2-2 and V is TRBV6-5; weak D call: TRBD1 (6 bases). CDR1 and CDR2 (germline): MNHEY, SVGAGI. With 6 bases removed from V and 3 bases from J, the gap between germline ends came to 14 bases. This CDR3 has 15 amino acids. The CDR3 nucleotides read TGTGCCAGCAGAAAAACCGGGACACACACCGGGGAGCTGTTTTTT. It is translated as CASRKTGTHTGELFF.

The chain combines TRBV7-3 with TRBJ2-1, with 7 nucleotides matching TRBD2. Per germline, CDR1 SGHTA and CDR2 FQGTGA. The trim removed 3 bases at V and 4 bases at J, leaving 6 bases unmatched. CDR3 length equals 15 residues. CDR3 nucleotide sequence: TGTGCCAGCAGCTTGAGCGGGAATAAGTACAATGAGCAGTTCTTC. This translates into CASSLSGNKYNEQFF.

The chain couples TRBV7-8 to TRBJ2-3; D tentatively fits TRBD1 or TRBD2 (6 bases each). CDR1 SGHVS and CDR2 FQNEAQ come from the germline V gene. V lost 4 bases, J lost 3 bases, and 14 bases lay in between. The CDR3 is 15 amino acids. CDR3 amino acids: CASSSRGAGTDTQYF. The CDR3 DNA follows: TGTGCCAGCAGCTCTAGGGGGGCCGGGACAGATACGCAGTATTTT.

V gene TRBV29-1 combines with J gene TRBJ2-7; 11 positions agree with TRBD1. V was pared by 5 bases and J by 6 bases, with 6 bases of the junction left unmatched. CDR3 length: 13 amino acids. Germline lookup yields CDR1 SQVTM and CDR2 ANQGSEA. CDR3 coding DNA: TGCAGCGTTACCTCGGGACAGGGGGGCGAGCAGTACTTC. It is translated as CSVTSGQGGEQYF.

The V call is TRBV5-1, the J call TRBJ1-5; 8 positions agree with TRBD1. The V segment lost 0 bases and the J segment 2 bases; nucleotides outside the gene matches: 4. CDR1 and CDR2 from the germline V gene are SGHRS and YFSETQ. The CDR3 extends over 16 amino acids. In DNA, the CDR3 is TGCGCCAGCAGCTTGGGACCGGGACAGGGCAATCAGCCCCAGCATTTT. It codes for CASSLGPGQGNQPQHF.

This clone occurred a few times. The chain uses TRBV5-1 and TRBJ1-2; a weak D match, TRBD1 (6 bases). The CDR3 spans 13 residues. Deletions cut 4 bases from V and 2 bases from J, with 9 bases between. CDR1 is SGHRS, CDR2 YFSETQ, per germline. CDR3 nucleotide sequence: TGCGCCAGCAGCCCCCAGGGGAACTATGGCTACACCTTC. This sequence encodes CASSPQGNYGYTF.

The genes are TRBV5-1 and TRBJ2-7; D unresolved. Looked up from germline, CDR1 is SGHRS and CDR2 is YFSETQ. Trimming shortened V by 3 bases and J by 1 base, and 2 bases separated the two germline ends. CDR3 length equals 11 residues. The CDR3 DNA sequence: TGCGCCAGCAGCTCTTCCTACGAGCAGTACTTC. Translating it yields CASSSSYEQYF.

This chain links TRBV27 with TRBJ2-7; D is unresolved. The CDR3 contains 13 residues. Germline loops: CDR1 MNHEY, CDR2 SMNVEV (reference sequence). The V end lost 7 bases, the J end lost 2 bases, and 12 bases lay between the germline ends. CDR3 sequence reads: CASIRFRPYEQYF. CDR3 bases: TGTGCCAGCATTCGATTCAGACCCTACGAGCAGTACTTC.